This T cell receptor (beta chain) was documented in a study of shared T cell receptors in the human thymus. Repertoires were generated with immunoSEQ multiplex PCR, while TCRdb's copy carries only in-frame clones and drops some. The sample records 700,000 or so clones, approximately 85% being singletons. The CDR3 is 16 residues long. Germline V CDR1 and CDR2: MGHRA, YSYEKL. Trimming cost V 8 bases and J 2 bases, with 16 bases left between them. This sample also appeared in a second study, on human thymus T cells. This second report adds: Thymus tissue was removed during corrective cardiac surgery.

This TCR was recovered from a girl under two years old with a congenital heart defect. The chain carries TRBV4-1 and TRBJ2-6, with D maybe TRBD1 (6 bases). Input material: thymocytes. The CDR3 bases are TGCGCCAGCCCCCCTTCGAGGGGGACTGGGGCCAACGTCCTGACTTTC. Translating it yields CASPPSRGTGANVLTF.